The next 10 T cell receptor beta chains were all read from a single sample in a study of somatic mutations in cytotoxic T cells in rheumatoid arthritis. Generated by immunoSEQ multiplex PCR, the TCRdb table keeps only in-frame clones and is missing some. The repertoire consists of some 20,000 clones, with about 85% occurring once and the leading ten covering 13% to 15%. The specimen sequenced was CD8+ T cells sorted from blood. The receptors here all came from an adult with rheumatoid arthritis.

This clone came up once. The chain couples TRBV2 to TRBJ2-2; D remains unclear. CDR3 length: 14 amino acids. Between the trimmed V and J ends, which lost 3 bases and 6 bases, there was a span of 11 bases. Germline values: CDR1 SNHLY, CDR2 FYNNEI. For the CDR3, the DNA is TGTGCCAGCAGTGAGATGTCCACCTCCGGGGAGCTGTTTTTT. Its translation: CASSEMSTSGELFF.

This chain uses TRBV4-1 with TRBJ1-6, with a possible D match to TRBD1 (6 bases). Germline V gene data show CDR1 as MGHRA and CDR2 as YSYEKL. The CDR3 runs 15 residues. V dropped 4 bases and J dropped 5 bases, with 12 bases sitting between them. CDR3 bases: TGCGCCAGCAGCCCCTGGAAGGGGGATAATTCACCCCTCCACTTT. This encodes CASSPWKGDNSPLHF.

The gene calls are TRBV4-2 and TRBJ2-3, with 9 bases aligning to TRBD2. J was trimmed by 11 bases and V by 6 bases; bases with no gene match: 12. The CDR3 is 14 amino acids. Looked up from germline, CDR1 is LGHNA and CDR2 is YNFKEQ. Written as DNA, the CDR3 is TGTGCCAGCAGTCCGTTAATTAGCGGGAGTTTGCAGTATTTT. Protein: CASSPLISGSLQYF.

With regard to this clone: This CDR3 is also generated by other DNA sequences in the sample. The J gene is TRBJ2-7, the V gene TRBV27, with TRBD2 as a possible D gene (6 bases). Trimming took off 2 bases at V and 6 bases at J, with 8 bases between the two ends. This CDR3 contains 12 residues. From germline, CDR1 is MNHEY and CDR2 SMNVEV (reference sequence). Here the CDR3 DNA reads TGTGCCAGCAGTTTAGTGGGAGGCGAGCAGTACTTC. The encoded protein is CASSLVGGEQYF.

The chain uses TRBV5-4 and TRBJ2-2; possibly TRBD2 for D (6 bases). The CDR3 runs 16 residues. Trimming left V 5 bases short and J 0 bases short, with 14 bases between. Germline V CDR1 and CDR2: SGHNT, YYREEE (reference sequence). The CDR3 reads CASRSPGVSNTGELFF. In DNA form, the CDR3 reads TGTGCCAGCAGAAGCCCGGGAGTTTCGAACACCGGGGAGCTGTTTTTT.

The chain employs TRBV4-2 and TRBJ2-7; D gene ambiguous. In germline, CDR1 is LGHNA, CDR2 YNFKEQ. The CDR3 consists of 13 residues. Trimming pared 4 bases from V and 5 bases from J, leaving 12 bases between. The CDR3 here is CASSPVLLDEQYF. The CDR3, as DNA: TGTGCCAGCAGCCCTGTACTGTTGGACGAGCAGTACTTC.

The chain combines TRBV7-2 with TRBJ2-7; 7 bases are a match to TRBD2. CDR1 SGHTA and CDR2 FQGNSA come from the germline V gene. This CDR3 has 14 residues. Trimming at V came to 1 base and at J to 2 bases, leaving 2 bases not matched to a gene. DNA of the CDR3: TGTGCCAGCAGCTTAGAGCGGGGCCCCTACGAGCAGTACTTC. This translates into CASSLERGPYEQYF.

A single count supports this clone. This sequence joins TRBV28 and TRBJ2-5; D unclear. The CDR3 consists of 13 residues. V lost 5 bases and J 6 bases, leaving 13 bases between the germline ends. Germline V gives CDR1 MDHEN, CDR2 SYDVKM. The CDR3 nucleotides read TGTGCCAGCAGTCCCACCGGACGGAAGACCCAGTACTTC. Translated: CASSPTGRKTQYF. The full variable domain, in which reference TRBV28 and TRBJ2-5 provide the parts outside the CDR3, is DVKVTQSSRYLVKRTGEKVFLECVQDMDHENMFWYRQDPGLGLRLIYFSYDVKMKEKGDIPEGYSVSREKKERFSLILESASTNQTSMYLCASSPTGRKTQYFGPGTRLLVL.

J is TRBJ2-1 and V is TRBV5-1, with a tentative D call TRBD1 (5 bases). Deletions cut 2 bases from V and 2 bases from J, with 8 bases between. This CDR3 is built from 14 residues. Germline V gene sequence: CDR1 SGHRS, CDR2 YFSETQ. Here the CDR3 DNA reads TGCGCCAGCAGCTTATCCAGGGCCTACAATGAGCAGTTCTTC. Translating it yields CASSLSRAYNEQFF.

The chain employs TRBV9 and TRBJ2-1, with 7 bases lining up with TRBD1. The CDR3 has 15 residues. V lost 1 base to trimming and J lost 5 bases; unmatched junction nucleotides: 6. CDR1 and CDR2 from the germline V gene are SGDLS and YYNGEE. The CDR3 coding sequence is TGTGCCAGCAGCGTATCCCTGACAGGGAACAATGAGCAGTTCTTC. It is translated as CASSVSLTGNNEQFF.